These 32 T cell receptor beta chains originate from one sample sequenced in a study of T cell responses to AZD1222 COVID-19 vaccine. Using immunoSEQ multiplex PCR, the repertoire was profiled, and TCRdb retains in-frame clones only, with some absent. Among about 150,000 clones listed, more than 75% were seen once. The sequences come from peripheral blood, collected 28 days after the second AZD1222 dose. All receptors come from an adult who received the AZD1222 COVID-19 vaccine.

The J gene is TRBJ2-5, the V gene TRBV10-3; 7 bases match TRBD2. The CDR3 spans 14 residues. V was pared by 2 bases and J by 9 bases, with 9 bases of the junction left unmatched. Germline lookup yields CDR1 ENHRY and CDR2 SYGVKD. CDR3 region: CAISEASGVTAQYF. Written as DNA, the CDR3 is TGTGCCATCAGTGAGGCTAGCGGAGTGACGGCCCAGTACTTC.

A few counts support this clone. A read error may produce the germline difference seen at one junction end. The chain joins TRBV7-8 to TRBJ1-1; D is uncertain. Germline CDR1 SGHVS, CDR2 FQNEAQ. This CDR3 is 14 amino acids long. The CDR3 nucleotides read TGTGCCAGCAGCCTAGCTAACTGGAACACTGAAGCTTTCTTT. Protein sequence: CASSLANWNTEAFF.

This clone was seen once. The rearrangement uses TRBV7-2 and TRBJ2-7; TRBD2 matches 12 bases. The CDR3 has 17 amino acids. The V gene's germline CDR1 is SGHTA and CDR2 FQGNSA. With 2 bases clipped from V and 4 bases from J, the junction kept 9 bases outside the gene matches. CDR3 region: CASSLLLAGGSPYEQYF. CDR3 bases: TGTGCCAGCAGCTTACTACTAGCGGGGGGAAGTCCATACGAGCAGTACTTC.

The chain couples TRBV9 to TRBJ2-5, with 8 positions matching TRBD2. With 3 bases clipped from V and 5 bases from J, the junction kept 6 bases outside the gene matches. Germline CDR1 and CDR2: SGDLS and YYNGEE. This CDR3 region has 14 residues. In DNA, the CDR3 is TGTGCCAGCAGCGCAAGCGGGGGTGGTGAGACCCAGTACTTC. This translates into CASSASGGGETQYF. The full variable domain, in which reference TRBV9 and TRBJ2-5 provide the parts outside the CDR3, is DSGVTQTPKHLITATGQRVTLRCSPRSGDLSVYWYQQSLDQGLQFLIQYYNGEERAKGNILERFSAQQFPDLHSELNLSSLELGDSALYFCASSASGGGETQYFGPGTRLLVL.

V usage is TRBV25-1 and J usage is TRBJ2-3; possible D gene TRBD1, 6 bases. V was shortened by 6 bases and J by 2 bases, with 9 bases between the two germline ends. This CDR3 comprises 13 residues. The germline gives CDR1 MGHDK, CDR2 SYGVNS. The CDR3 bases are TGTGCCAGCAGGGGACACCTCACAGATACGCAGTATTTT. This encodes CASRGHLTDTQYF. Full variable domain (missing parts from reference TRBV25-1 and TRBJ2-3): EADIYQTPRYLVIGTGKKITLECSQTMGHDKMYWYQQDPGMELHLIHYSYGVNSTEKGDLSSESTVSRIRTEHFPLTLESARPSHTSQYLCASRGHLTDTQYFGPGTRLTVL.

The chain is built from TRBV12-3 or TRBV12-4 and TRBJ2-7; 7 bases fit TRBD1. Trimming at V came to 2 bases and at J to 3 bases, leaving 1 base not matched to a gene. This CDR3 spans 13 amino acids. The CDR3 sequence is CASSLQGVYEQYF. Here the CDR3 DNA reads TGTGCCAGCAGTTTACAGGGGGTCTACGAGCAGTACTTC.

The chain is built from TRBV6-5 and TRBJ2-2; tentatively, D is TRBD2 (5 bases). CDR1 MNHEY and CDR2 SVGAGI come from the germline V gene. Trimming stripped 10 bases from V and 0 bases from J, with 9 bases between. The CDR3 is 13 residues long. Written as DNA, the CDR3 is TGTGCCATCCGGGATTCGAACACCGGGGAGCTGTTTTTT. This codes for CAIRDSNTGELFF.

About this clone: Germline and junction disagree at one end, which may indicate a read error. This chain joins TRBV3-1 (or the pseudogene TRBV3-2) and TRBJ1-2; no reliable D call. The CDR3 is 11 amino acids. Germline V gives CDR1 LGHDT, CDR2 YNNKEL (reference sequence). The CDR3 nucleotides read TGTGCCAGCAGCTCCGTGGCTGGCTGCACCTTC. It encodes CASSSVAGCTF.

This chain connects TRBV18 to TRBJ1-2; 10 nucleotides line up with TRBD1. V dropped 4 bases and J dropped 3; count of bases not matched to a gene: 5. Germline loops: CDR1 KGHSH, CDR2 LQKENI. There are 15 residues in the CDR3. The CDR3 region has the DNA TGTGCCAGCTCACAAAGGGACAGGGGACACTATGGCTACACCTTC. It encodes CASSQRDRGHYGYTF. Complete variable domain (other parts from reference TRBV18 and TRBJ1-2): NAGVMQNPRHLVRRRGQEARLRCSPMKGHSHVYWYRQLPEEGLKFMVYLQKENIIDESGMPKERFSAEFPKEGPSILRIQQVVRGDSAAYFCASSQRDRGHYGYTFGSGTRLTVV.

This chain joins TRBV18 and TRBJ2-5; D is uncertain. The CDR3 contains 14 residues. V was pared by 5 bases and J by 4 bases, with 14 bases between. Germline CDR1 is KGHSH and CDR2 is LQKENI. The CDR3 DNA reads TGTGCCAGCTCAGTCAGCCCTCGTGGAGAGACCCAGTACTTC. Amino acid sequence: CASSVSPRGETQYF.

The CDR3 sequence is CASSRGQQETQYF. DNA for the CDR3: TGTGCCAGCAGTCGCGGACAGCAAGAGACCCAGTACTTC. The chain uses TRBV3-1 (or the pseudogene TRBV3-2) and TRBJ2-5; D may be TRBD1 (6 bases). Germline V gene lookup returns CDR1 LGHDT and CDR2 YNNKEL (reference sequence). Between the trimmed V and J ends, which lost 6 bases and 2 bases, there was a span of 10 bases. CDR3 length equals 13 residues.

The chain is built from TRBV10-2 and TRBJ2-7; D gene unclear. The germline V and J ends were trimmed by 2 bases and 2 bases, with 7 bases remaining between them. The CDR3 totals 13 residues. The germline gives CDR1 WSHSY, CDR2 SAAADI. CDR3 loop: CASSEGLTYEQYF. In nucleotides, the CDR3 is TGCGCCAGCAGTGAGGGGCTAACCTACGAGCAGTACTTC.

V and J are TRBV19 and TRBJ1-1; 7 nucleotides line up with TRBD1. CDR1 LNHDA and CDR2 SQIVND come from the germline V gene (reference sequence). This CDR3 spans 15 amino acids. V lost 5 bases, J lost 5 bases, and 11 bases stayed unmatched. CDR3 DNA: TGTGCCAGTAGTCCTAGACAGGGAAGGGGGACTGAAGCTTTCTTT. Translated, it gives CASSPRQGRGTEAFF.

This rearrangement joins TRBV27 to TRBJ2-4; D is unresolved. Germline CDR1 and CDR2: MNHEY and SMNVEV (reference sequence). There are 16 residues in the CDR3. Trimming stripped 5 bases from V and 0 bases from J, with 14 bases between. The CDR3 region has the DNA TGTGCCAGCAGTAGTCAAAAACTGGCAGCCAAAAACATTCAGTACTTC. Residues: CASSSQKLAAKNIQYF.

The rearrangement uses TRBV11-2 and TRBJ2-3; a weak D match, TRBD1 (7 bases). The V end was cut by 1 base, the J end by 4 bases, with 15 bases between. This CDR3 has 16 amino acids. Germline V gives CDR1 SGHAT, CDR2 FQNNGV. The chain's CDR3 is CASSLVFRGRPDTQYF. Here the CDR3 DNA reads TGTGCCAGCAGCTTAGTGTTCAGGGGGAGGCCAGATACGCAGTATTTT.

This chain links TRBV5-1 with TRBJ2-2; no definite D call. Germline loops: CDR1 SGHRS, CDR2 YFSETQ. The V end was cut by 4 bases, the J end by 4 bases, with 17 bases between. The CDR3 length is 16 residues. In DNA, the CDR3 is TGCGCCAGCAGCCCGAGGTTCGGCAGAGCCACCGGGGAGCTGTTTTTT. Residues: CASSPRFGRATGELFF.

The rearrangement uses TRBV7-9 and TRBJ1-2; D is possibly TRBD1 (6 bases). CDR3 length equals 14 residues. The germline V gene has CDR1 SEHNR and CDR2 FQNEAQ (reference sequence). Trimming removed 5 bases from V and 0 bases from J, with 10 bases in between. The CDR3 DNA reads TGTGCCAGCAGCCGGGACACCACTAACTATGGCTACACCTTC. Protein product: CASSRDTTNYGYTF.

This chain joins TRBV24-1 and TRBJ2-2, with no clear D. Trimming took off 3 bases at V and 3 bases at J, with 10 bases between the two ends. The CDR3 runs to 15 residues. Germline CDR1 KGHDR, CDR2 SFDVKD. The CDR3 DNA is TGTGCCACCAGTGATAGTTATAGGGACACCGGGGAGCTGTTTTTT. Translating gives CATSDSYRDTGELFF.

The rearrangement joins TRBV5-1 to TRBJ2-2; D is possibly TRBD2 (5 bases). V shed 5 bases and J shed 1 base, with 6 bases lying between them. This CDR3 has 13 amino acids. Germline CDR1 and CDR2: SGHRS and YFSETQ. The CDR3, as DNA: TGCGCCAGCAGTCGGGGGAACACCGGGGAGCTGTTTTTT. Translating gives CASSRGNTGELFF.

The V and J genes are TRBV2 and TRBJ1-4; weak D call: TRBD1 (6 bases). The CDR3 is 14 residues long. Germline V gene data show CDR1 as SNHLY and CDR2 as FYNNEI. With 8 bases removed from V and 5 bases from J, the gap between germline ends came to 15 bases. The chain's CDR3 is CASLYGTRNEKLFF. In nucleotides, the CDR3 is TGTGCCAGCTTATATGGGACACGGAATGAAAAACTGTTTTTT.

Of note for this clone: The sample holds other DNA sequences that translate to the same CDR3. This rearrangement joins TRBV6-5 to TRBJ1-1, with no clear D. Germline CDR1 reads MNHEY; CDR2 reads SVGAGI. The CDR3 is 14 amino acids. The germline V and J ends were trimmed by 0 bases and 3 bases, with 8 bases remaining between them. The CDR3 bases are TGTGCCAGCAGTTACTCTCCCGGGGACACTGAAGCTTTCTTT. Amino acids: CASSYSPGDTEAFF.

V usage is TRBV18 and J usage is TRBJ2-2; 8 nucleotides line up with TRBD1. Germline values: CDR1 KGHSH, CDR2 LQKENI. Trimming removed 5 bases from V and 5 bases from J; junction bases left unmatched: 13. This CDR3 has 17 amino acids. The CDR3 coding sequence is TGTGCCAGCTCAACCCAAGGACAGGGTAATGGGACCGGGGAGCTGTTTTTT. As protein: CASSTQGQGNGTGELFF.

The chain combines TRBV2 with TRBJ2-7; 9 nucleotides match TRBD2. The CDR3 extends over 15 amino acids. Germline V gene data show CDR1 as SNHLY and CDR2 as FYNNEI. Unmatched junction bases numbered 6, after V lost 6 bases and J lost 0 bases. CDR3 protein: CASRAGLAGSYEQYF. CDR3 nucleotides: TGTGCCAGCAGGGCGGGACTAGCAGGCTCCTACGAGCAGTACTTC.

The chain recombines TRBV6-5 with TRBJ2-7; D remains ambiguous. The V end lost 0 bases, the J end lost 1 base, and 10 bases lay between the germline ends. Germline V lookup: CDR1 MNHEY, CDR2 SVGAGI. The CDR3 covers 15 residues. The CDR3 DNA is TGTGCCAGCAGTTACTCGGCGAGTTCGTCCTACGAGCAGTACTTC. It encodes CASSYSASSSYEQYF.

V and J are TRBV9 and TRBJ2-1, with D hard to call. The germline gives CDR1 SGDLS, CDR2 YYNGEE. This CDR3 spans 16 amino acids. V dropped 2 bases and J dropped 5 bases, with 17 bases sitting between them. CDR3 in DNA: TGTGCCAGCAGCGTTACTCCCACCATCTCTGACAATGAGCAGTTCTTC. The encoded protein is CASSVTPTISDNEQFF.

This clone was picked up one time. The gene calls are TRBV28 and TRBJ1-2; tentatively, D is TRBD1 (5 bases). CDR1 is MDHEN and CDR2 is SYDVKM in the germline V gene. CDR3 size: 13 residues. The V and J ends lost 3 bases and 0 bases respectively, with 5 bases between them. The DNA of the CDR3 is TGTGCCAGCAGTTTGGGGGCTAACTATGGCTACACCTTC. Translation gives CASSLGANYGYTF.

This sequence joins TRBV2 and TRBJ2-5; possible D gene TRBD2, 7 bases. Germline CDR1 is SNHLY and CDR2 is FYNNEI. This CDR3 spans 15 amino acids. Deletions cut 6 bases from V and 4 bases from J, with 18 bases between. CDR3 sequence reads: CASSSMGGGSETQYF. In DNA, the CDR3 is TGTGCCAGCAGCTCTATGGGAGGGGGGTCAGAGACCCAGTACTTC.

The chain employs TRBV15 and TRBJ1-5; D uncertain. Germline CDR1 is LNHNV and CDR2 is YYDKDF (reference sequence). V was shortened by 5 bases and J by 0 bases, with 11 bases between the two germline ends. The CDR3 covers 15 residues. The CDR3 region is CATSWGVNSNQPQHF. The CDR3 coding sequence is TGTGCCACCAGCTGGGGAGTCAATAGCAATCAGCCCCAGCATTTT.

The V and J genes are TRBV2 and TRBJ2-3, with a tentative D call TRBD2 (5 bases). Germline V gives CDR1 SNHLY, CDR2 FYNNEI. The CDR3 spans 11 residues. The V end lost 10 bases, the J end lost 4 bases, and 9 bases lay between the germline ends. The CDR3 coding sequence is TGTGCCACGGCGAGGGCAGATACGCAGTATTTT. Its translation is CATARADTQYF.

The chain couples TRBV12-5 to TRBJ2-7; no definite D call. CDR1 and CDR2 from the germline V gene are LGHNT and FRNRAP. The V end lost 1 base, the J end lost 2 bases, and 9 bases lay between the germline ends. This CDR3 has 14 residues. The CDR3 DNA sequence: TGTGCTAGTGGTTTGGCCGGGCCAACCTACGAGCAGTACTTC. Its protein is CASGLAGPTYEQYF.

J is TRBJ1-1 and V is TRBV7-3; D remains ambiguous. CDR3 length equals 13 residues. Per germline, CDR1 SGHTA and CDR2 FQGTGA. V dropped 6 bases and J dropped 3 bases, with 11 bases sitting between them. CDR3 residues: CASSLEQDTEAFF. Here the CDR3 DNA reads TGTGCCAGCAGTTTGGAGCAGGACACTGAAGCTTTCTTT.

The chain uses TRBV20-1 and TRBJ1-2; D ambiguous. The CDR3 is made up of 12 amino acids. Germline CDR1 and CDR2: DFQATT and SNEGSKA (reference sequence). Trimming cost V 3 bases and J 3 bases, with 8 bases left between them. CDR3 amino acids: CSASNRDYGYTF. The CDR3 DNA sequence: TGCAGTGCTAGTAATCGTGACTATGGCTACACCTTC.